The present entry profiles one T cell receptor beta chain with its context. The source of the sample is a study of T cell changes during pregnancy in multiple sclerosis. Method: immunoSEQ multiplex PCR; TCRdb's copy keeps in-frame clones and lacks some. The table has over 10,000 clones, more than 70% seen once. CDR1 is SNHLY, CDR2 FYNNEI, per germline. V shed 6 bases and J 15 bases; nucleotides not matched to a gene: 7. The CDR3 loop spans 11 amino acids. The receptor was derived from a female donor with multiple sclerosis, enrolled in a pregnancy study. The V gene is TRBV2, the J gene TRBJ2-1; TRBD1 matches at 8 bases. The source was CD8+ T cells from peripheral blood mononuclear cells, collected in the first trimester of pregnancy. CDR3 sequence (DNA): TGTGCCAGCAGCGCAGGGGGCTTGCGGTTCTTC. Protein product: CASSAGGLRFF.